Each of the 12 T cell receptor beta chains below was sequenced from the same sample in a study of type 1 regulatory T cells. Via MiXCR, TCRdb re-called the reads, giving one row per CDR3 protein. The sample holds 60,000 to 75,000 distinct CDR3 sequences, around 21% seen once. Whole-study findings and limits: Tr1 cells had a more restricted TCR repertoire than non-Tr1 cells.

No cognate antigen is known for these TCRs. The sequenced sample was cultured type 1 regulatory T (Tr1) cells, either the whole culture or a sorted fraction (not recorded which). These receptors all come from a human donor in good health.

The sample holds a few counts of this clonotype. This sequence joins TRBV27 and TRBJ1-1; 7 positions match TRBD1. Germline V gene data show CDR1 as MNHEY and CDR2 as SMNVEV (reference sequence). The CDR3 consists of 14 residues. V shed 5 bases, J shed 9 bases, and the junction held 12 bases outside the gene matches. CDR3 in DNA: TGTGCCAGCAGTCTACTGCAGGGGGGGGAGCAAGCTTTCTTT. It translates to CASSLLQGGEQAFF.

This clonotype was picked up a small number of times. The chain joins TRBV20-1 to TRBJ2-1; 8 positions agree with TRBD2. Germline V lookup: CDR1 DFQATT, CDR2 SNEGSKA (reference sequence). V trimming: 4 bases; J trimming: 0 bases; junction bases outside the gene matches: 5. This CDR3 region has 15 residues. CDR3 in amino acids: CSAIGGRSSYNEQFF. The CDR3 nucleotides read TGCAGTGCTATCGGCGGGAGGAGCTCCTACAATGAGCAGTTCTTC.

The chain joins TRBV11-1 to TRBJ2-7; D is unresolved. The CDR3 runs 14 residues. Per germline, CDR1 SGHAT and CDR2 FQDESV (reference sequence). Trimming shortened V by 3 bases and J by 3 bases, and 12 bases separated the two germline ends. CDR3 DNA sequence: TGTGCCAGCAGCTTGACGGTCCCAGACTACGAGCAGTACTTC. Translating gives CASSLTVPDYEQYF.

The rearrangement uses TRBV5-1 and TRBJ1-1; maybe TRBD1 (5 bases). V lost 3 bases to trimming and J lost 3 bases, with 12 bases between them. Germline V gives CDR1 SGHRS, CDR2 YFSETQ. The CDR3 has 14 residues. The CDR3 nucleotides are TGCGCCAGCAGCTCCGGCGGAGGGGACACTGAAGCTTTCTTT. It codes for CASSSGGGDTEAFF.

The chain joins TRBV6-2 or TRBV6-3 to TRBJ2-1, with a weak D call TRBD2 (5 bases). Between the trimmed V and J ends, which lost 7 bases and 3 bases, there was a span of 16 bases. The CDR3 is 15 amino acids. Germline lookup yields CDR1 MNHEY and CDR2 SVGEGT. The CDR3 DNA is TGTGCCAGCACCGAGGAGGATAACCTCTACAATGAGCAGTTCTTC. Encoded protein: CASTEEDNLYNEQFF.

This sequence joins TRBV5-1 and TRBJ2-7, with TRBD1 matching over 8 bases. The J segment lost 7 bases and the V segment lost 4 bases, leaving 7 bases of the junction unmatched. The CDR3 runs to 13 residues. The germline V gene encodes CDR1 SGHRS and CDR2 YFSETQ. The CDR3 reads CASSGGQGGEQYF. In nucleotides, the CDR3 is TGCGCCAGCAGCGGTGGACAGGGTGGGGAGCAGTACTTC.

The gene calls are TRBV10-3 and TRBJ1-1; D is ambiguous. The CDR3 length is 14 residues. Looked up from germline, CDR1 is ENHRY and CDR2 is SYGVKD. Trimming removed 8 bases from V and 3 bases from J, with 16 bases in between. The CDR3 sequence is CAIRNRDGDTEAFF. DNA of the CDR3: TGTGCCATCCGAAACCGGGATGGGGACACTGAAGCTTTCTTT.

This clonotype occurred a few times. The rearrangement links TRBV5-1 to TRBJ2-2; 10 bases match TRBD2. Germline V gene lookup returns CDR1 SGHRS and CDR2 YFSETQ. The CDR3 is made up of 21 amino acids. After removal of 3 bases from V and 6 bases from J, the junction contained 23 bases not matched to a gene. The CDR3 loop is CASSSFGLSSGSFLGAGELFF. The CDR3 region has the DNA TGCGCCAGCAGCTCCTTTGGTCTTTCTAGCGGGAGTTTTCTAGGCGCCGGGGAGCTGTTTTTT. Full variable domain (rest looked up from reference TRBV5-1 and TRBJ2-2): KAGVTQTPRYLIKTRGQQVTLSCSPISGHRSVSWYQQTPGQGLQFLFEYFSETQRNKGNFPGRFSGRQFSNSRSEMNVSTLELGDSALYLCASSSFGLSSGSFLGAGELFFGEGSRLTVL.

This clonotype has more than one count but fewer than ten. The rearrangement joins TRBV20-1 to TRBJ2-3; the D gene is possibly TRBD2 (6 bases). From germline, CDR1 is DFQATT and CDR2 SNEGSKA (reference sequence). The CDR3 loop spans 15 amino acids. V gave up 5 bases and J gave up 2 bases, with 17 bases separating them. CDR3 amino acids: CSAVPLAIATDTQYF. CDR3 coding DNA: TGCAGTGCTGTCCCTCTAGCGATCGCCACAGATACGCAGTATTTT.

The chain recombines TRBV19 with TRBJ1-6; D is uncertain. Trimming cost V 3 bases and J 0 bases, with 15 bases left between them. The CDR3 has 18 amino acids. Germline CDR1 and CDR2: LNHDA and SQIVND (reference sequence). This CDR3 is CASSIRSAASSYNSPLHF. As DNA, the CDR3 is TGTGCCAGTAGTATTAGGTCGGCGGCCAGCTCCTATAATTCACCCCTCCACTTT.

This clonotype was seen more than once but under ten times. The genes are TRBV14 and TRBJ1-1; TRBD1 matches at 7 bases. The CDR3 loop spans 17 amino acids. Germline lookup yields CDR1 SGHDN and CDR2 FVKESK. V lost 1 base to trimming and J lost 5 bases; unmatched junction nucleotides: 13. The CDR3 sequence is CASSQANLRGRGTEAFF. As DNA, the CDR3 is TGTGCCAGCAGCCAAGCGAATCTTAGGGGGCGAGGGACTGAAGCTTTCTTT.

The sample holds a few counts of this clonotype. The rearrangement uses TRBV6-2 or TRBV6-3 and TRBJ2-1, with no clear D. From germline, CDR1 is MNHEY and CDR2 SVGEGT. V dropped 2 bases and J dropped 5 bases, with 10 bases sitting between them. CDR3 length: 14 amino acids. CDR3 sequence (DNA): TGTGCCAGCAGTTACGCGAGTTCCCACAATGAGCAGTTCTTC. This translates into CASSYASSHNEQFF.